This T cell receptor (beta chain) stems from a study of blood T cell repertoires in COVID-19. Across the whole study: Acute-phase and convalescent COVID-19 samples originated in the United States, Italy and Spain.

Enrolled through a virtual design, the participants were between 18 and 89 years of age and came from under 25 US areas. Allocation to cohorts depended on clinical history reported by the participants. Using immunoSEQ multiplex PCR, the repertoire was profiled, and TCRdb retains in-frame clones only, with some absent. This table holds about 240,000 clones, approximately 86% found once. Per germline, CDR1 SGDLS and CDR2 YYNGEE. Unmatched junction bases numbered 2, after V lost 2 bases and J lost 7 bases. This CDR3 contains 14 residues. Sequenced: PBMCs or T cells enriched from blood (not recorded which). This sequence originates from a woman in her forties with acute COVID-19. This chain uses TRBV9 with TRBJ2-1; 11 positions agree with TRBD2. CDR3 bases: TGTGCCAGCAGCGTCACTAGCGGGAGTAATGAGCAGTTCTTC. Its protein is CASSVTSGSNEQFF.